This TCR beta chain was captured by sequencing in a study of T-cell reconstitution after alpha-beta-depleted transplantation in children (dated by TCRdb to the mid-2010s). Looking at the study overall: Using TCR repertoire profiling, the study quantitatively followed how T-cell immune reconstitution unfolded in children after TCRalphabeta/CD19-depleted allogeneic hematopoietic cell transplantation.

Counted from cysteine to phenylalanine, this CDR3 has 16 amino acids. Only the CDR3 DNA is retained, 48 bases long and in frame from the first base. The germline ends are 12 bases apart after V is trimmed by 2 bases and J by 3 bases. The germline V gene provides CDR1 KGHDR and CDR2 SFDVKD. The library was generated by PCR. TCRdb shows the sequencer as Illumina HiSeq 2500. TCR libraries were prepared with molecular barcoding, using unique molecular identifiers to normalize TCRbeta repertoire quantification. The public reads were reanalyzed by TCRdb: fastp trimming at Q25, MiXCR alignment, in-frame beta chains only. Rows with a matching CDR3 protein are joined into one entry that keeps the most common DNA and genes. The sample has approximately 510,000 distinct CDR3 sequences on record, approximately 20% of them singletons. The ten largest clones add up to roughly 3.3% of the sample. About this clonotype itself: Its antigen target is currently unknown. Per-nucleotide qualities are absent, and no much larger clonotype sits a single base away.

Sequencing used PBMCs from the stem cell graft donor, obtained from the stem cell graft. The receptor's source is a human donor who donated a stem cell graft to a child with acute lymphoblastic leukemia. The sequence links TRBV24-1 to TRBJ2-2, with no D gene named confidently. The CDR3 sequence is CATSDSSRQHTGELFF. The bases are TGTGCCACCAGTGATTCCTCCAGACAACACACCGGGGAGCTGTTTTTT.